This T cell receptor (beta chain) was sequenced for a study of blood T cell repertoires in COVID-19. Study in general: Samples taken during acute and convalescent COVID-19 were collected in the United States, Italy and Spain. PBMCs, B-cell-depleted T cells, or T cells were the source of the cDNA or gDNA that made up the material.

The Seattle patients joined while their infection was active and were tracked longitudinally afterward. Trimming removed 5 bases from V and 7 bases from J; junction bases left unmatched: 9. Germline V gives CDR1 SGHVS, CDR2 FNYEAQ. CDR3 length equals 14 residues. Authors' processing steps: It was from reference gene primer amplification that nucleated cell counts were estimated. The protocol was immunoSEQ multiplex PCR, while the TCRdb copy is restricted to in-frame clones and leaves out a portion. V and J calls and clone size are those listed in that table; D and trimming were worked out from the DNA. The sample yields about 180,000 clones, over 65% seen once.

Sequenced: peripheral blood. The rearrangement uses TRBV7-6 and TRBJ1-2; TRBD1 agrees at 8 bases. The sequence was collected from a person between 65 and 79 years old with COVID-19, enrolled during active disease. CDR3 nucleotides: TGTGCCAGCAGCCCTAGGGGACAGGCTCTTGGCTACACCTTC. It translates to CASSPRGQALGYTF. The whole variable domain, filled in from reference TRBV7-6 and TRBJ1-2, reads GAGVSQSPRYKVTKRGQDVALRCDPISGHVSLYWYRQALGQGPEFLTYFNYEAQQDKSGLPNDRFSAERPEGSISTLTIQRTEQRDSAMYRCASSPRGQALGYTFGSGTRLTVV.